This TCR beta chain derives from a study of human T cells and chemical hapten exposure. Study-level background: Patients having alopecia areata, totalis or universalis were mostly female. How much TCR each sample yielded varied, mostly because pooled library volumes differed slightly.

This clonotype was counted a few times. Per the original data handling: Ranging from roughly 23,224 to 690,600, TCR counts per sample had a median value of 95,638. Each CDR3 protein gets one entry after TCRdb re-called the RACE reads with MiXCR. These V and J calls are TCRdb output, not the study's own analysis. The sample yields 99,000 or so distinct CDR3 sequences, less than 35% seen once. The CDR3 spans 18 residues. V trimming: 4 bases; J trimming: 2 bases; junction bases outside the gene matches: 15. Germline V gene lookup returns CDR1 SEHNR and CDR2 FQNEAQ (reference sequence). The sample's time point: patch test 3, about 24 weeks after DPC sensitization. Indicated treatment: therapeutic diphenylcyclopropenone sensitization with weekly scalp DPC. The study drew its donors from alopecia patients who were 18 to 70 years old and suitable for DPC.

This chain joins TRBV7-9 and TRBJ2-3; 7 nucleotides match TRBD2. The sequenced sample was whole blood, obtained in connection with sensitization to the hapten diphenylcyclopropenone (DPC). This clonotype was obtained from a man aged 35 to 55 with alopecia areata. Some clones in this sample may be carry-over from other donors' samples. The CDR3 loop is CASSSPTRLASTTDTQYF. The DNA for the CDR3 is TGTGCCAGCAGCTCGCCGACCCGACTAGCCTCAACCACAGATACGCAGTATTTT. Supplemented by reference TRBV7-9 and TRBJ2-3, the full variable domain reads DTGVSQNPRHKITKRGQNVTFRCDPISEHNRLYWYRQTLGQGPEFLTYFQNEAQLEKSRLLSDRFSAERPKGSFSTLEIQRTEQGDSAMYLCASSSPTRLASTTDTQYFGPGTRLTVL.